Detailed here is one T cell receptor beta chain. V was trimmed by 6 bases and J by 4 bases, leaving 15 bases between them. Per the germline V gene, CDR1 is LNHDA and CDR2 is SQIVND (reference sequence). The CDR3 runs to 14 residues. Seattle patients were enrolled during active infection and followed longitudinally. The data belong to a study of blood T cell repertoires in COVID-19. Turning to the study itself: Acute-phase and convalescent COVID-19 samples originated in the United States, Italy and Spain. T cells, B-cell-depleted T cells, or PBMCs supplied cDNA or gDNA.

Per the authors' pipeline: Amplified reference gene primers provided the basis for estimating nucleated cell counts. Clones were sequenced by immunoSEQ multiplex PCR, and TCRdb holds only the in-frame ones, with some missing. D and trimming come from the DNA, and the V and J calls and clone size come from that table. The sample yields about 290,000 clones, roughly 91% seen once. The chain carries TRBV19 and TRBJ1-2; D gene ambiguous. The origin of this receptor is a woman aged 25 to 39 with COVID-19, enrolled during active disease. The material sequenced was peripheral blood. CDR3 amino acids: CASSSPGEGYGYTF. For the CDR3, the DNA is TGTGCCAGTAGCTCGCCCGGCGAGGGCTATGGCTACACCTTC.